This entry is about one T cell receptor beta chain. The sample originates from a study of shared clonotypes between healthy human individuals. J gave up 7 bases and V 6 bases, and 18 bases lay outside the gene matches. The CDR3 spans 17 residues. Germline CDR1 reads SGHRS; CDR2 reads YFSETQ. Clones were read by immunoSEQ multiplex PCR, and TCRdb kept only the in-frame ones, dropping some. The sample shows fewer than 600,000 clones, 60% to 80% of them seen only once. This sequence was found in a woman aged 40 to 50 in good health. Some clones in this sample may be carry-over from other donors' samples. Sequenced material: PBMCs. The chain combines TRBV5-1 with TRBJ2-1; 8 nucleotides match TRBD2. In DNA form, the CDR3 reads TGCGCCAGCACCCGAGCAGGCGGCGGGAGGAGGGGGAATGAGCAGTTCTTC. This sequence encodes CASTRAGGGRRGNEQFF.